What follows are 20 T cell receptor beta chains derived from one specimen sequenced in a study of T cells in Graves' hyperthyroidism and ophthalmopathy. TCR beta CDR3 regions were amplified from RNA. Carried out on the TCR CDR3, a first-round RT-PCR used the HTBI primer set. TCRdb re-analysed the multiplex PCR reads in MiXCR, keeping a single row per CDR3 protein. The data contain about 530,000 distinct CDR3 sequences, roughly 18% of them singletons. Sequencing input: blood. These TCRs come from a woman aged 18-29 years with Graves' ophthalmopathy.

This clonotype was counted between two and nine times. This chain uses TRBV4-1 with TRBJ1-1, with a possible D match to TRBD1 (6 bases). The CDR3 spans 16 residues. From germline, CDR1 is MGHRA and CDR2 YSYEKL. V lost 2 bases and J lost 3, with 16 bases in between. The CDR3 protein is CASSQYHGTWDTEAFF. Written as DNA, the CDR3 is TGCGCCAGCAGCCAATATCACGGGACATGGGACACTGAAGCTTTCTTT.

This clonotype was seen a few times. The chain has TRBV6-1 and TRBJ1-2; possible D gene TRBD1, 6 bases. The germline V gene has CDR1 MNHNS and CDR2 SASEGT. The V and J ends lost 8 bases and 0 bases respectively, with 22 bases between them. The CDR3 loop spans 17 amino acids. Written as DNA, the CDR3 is TGTGCCAGCTCCCGAGGCATAGAGGGGGAGGCTAACTATGGCTACACCTTC. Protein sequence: CASSRGIEGEANYGYTF.

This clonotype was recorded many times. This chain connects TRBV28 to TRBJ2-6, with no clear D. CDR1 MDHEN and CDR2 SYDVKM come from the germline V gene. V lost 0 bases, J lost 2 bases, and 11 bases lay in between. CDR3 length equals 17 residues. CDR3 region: CASSLWSTVTGANVLTF. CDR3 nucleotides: TGTGCCAGCAGTTTATGGAGTACGGTTACTGGGGCCAACGTCCTGACTTTC.

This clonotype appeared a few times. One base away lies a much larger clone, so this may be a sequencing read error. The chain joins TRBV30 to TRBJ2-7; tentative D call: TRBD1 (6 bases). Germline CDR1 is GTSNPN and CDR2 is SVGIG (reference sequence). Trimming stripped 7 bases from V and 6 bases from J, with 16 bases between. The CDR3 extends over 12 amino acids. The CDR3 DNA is TGTGCCTCCAAATGGGGGCACTGCGAGCAGTACTTC. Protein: CASKWGHCEQYF. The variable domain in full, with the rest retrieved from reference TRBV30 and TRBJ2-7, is SQTIHQWPATLVQPVGSPLSLECTVEGTSNPNLYWYRQAAGRGLQLLFYSVGIGQISSEVPQNLSASRPQDRQFILSSKKLLLSDSGFYLCASKWGHCEQYFGPGTRLTVT.

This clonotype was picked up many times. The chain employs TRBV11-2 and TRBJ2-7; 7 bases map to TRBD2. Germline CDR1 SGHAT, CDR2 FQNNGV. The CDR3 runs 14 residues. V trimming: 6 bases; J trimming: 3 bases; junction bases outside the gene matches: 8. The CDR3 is CASSQWGGDYEQYF. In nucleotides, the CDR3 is TGTGCCAGCAGTCAATGGGGGGGGGACTACGAGCAGTACTTC. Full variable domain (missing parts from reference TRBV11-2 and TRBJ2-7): EAGVAQSPRYKIIEKRQSVAFWCNPISGHATLYWYQQILGQGPKLLIQFQNNGVVDDSQLPKDRFSAERLKGVDSTLKIQPAKLEDSAVYLCASSQWGGDYEQYFGPGTRLTVT.

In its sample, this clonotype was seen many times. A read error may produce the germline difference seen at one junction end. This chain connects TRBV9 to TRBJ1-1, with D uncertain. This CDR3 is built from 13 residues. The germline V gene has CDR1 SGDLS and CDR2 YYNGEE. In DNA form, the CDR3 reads TGTGCCAGCAGCGGGGAAATCAACACTAAAGCTTTCTTT. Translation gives CASSGEINTKAFF.

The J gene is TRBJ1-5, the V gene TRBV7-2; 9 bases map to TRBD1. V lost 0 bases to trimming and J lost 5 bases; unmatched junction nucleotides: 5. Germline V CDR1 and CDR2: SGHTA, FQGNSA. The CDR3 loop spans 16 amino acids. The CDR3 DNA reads TGTGCCAGCAGCTTAGCCCCGCGGACAGGGGATCAGCCCCAGCATTTT. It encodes CASSLAPRTGDQPQHF.

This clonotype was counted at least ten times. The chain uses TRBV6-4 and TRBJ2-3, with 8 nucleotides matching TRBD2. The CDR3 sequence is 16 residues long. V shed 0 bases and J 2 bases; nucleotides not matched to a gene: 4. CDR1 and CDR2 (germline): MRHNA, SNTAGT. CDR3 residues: CASSDSAGEPTDTQYF. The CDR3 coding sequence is TGTGCCAGCAGTGACTCAGCGGGGGAGCCCACAGATACGCAGTATTTT.

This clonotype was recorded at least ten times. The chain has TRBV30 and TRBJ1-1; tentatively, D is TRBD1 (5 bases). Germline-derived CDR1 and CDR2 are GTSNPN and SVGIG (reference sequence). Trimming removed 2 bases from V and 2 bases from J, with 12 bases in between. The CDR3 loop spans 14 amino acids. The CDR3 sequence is CAWSRDGDNTEAFF. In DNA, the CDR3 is TGTGCCTGGAGTCGGGACGGCGACAACACTGAAGCTTTCTTT.

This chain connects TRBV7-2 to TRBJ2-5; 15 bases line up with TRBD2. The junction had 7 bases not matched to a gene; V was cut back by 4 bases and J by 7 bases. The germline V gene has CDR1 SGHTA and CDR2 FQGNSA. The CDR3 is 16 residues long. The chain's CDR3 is CASSSAGLAGGGTQYF. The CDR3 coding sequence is TGTGCCAGCAGCTCGGCGGGACTAGCGGGGGGAGGGACCCAGTACTTC.

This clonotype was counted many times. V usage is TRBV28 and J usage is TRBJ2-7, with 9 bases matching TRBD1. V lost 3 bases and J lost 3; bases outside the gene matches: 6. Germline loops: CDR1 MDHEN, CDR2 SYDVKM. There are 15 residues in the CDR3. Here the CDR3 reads CASSFRGQGGYEQYF. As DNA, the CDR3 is TGTGCCAGCAGTTTCCGGGGACAGGGCGGCTACGAGCAGTACTTC. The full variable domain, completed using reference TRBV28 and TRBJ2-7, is DVKVTQSSRYLVKRTGEKVFLECVQDMDHENMFWYRQDPGLGLRLIYFSYDVKMKEKGDIPEGYSVSREKKERFSLILESASTNQTSMYLCASSFRGQGGYEQYFGPGTRLTVT.

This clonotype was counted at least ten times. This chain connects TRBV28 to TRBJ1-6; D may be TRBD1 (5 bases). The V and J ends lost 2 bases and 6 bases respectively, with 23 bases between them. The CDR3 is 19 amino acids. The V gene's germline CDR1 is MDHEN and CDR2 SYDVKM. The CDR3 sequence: CASSLTAQLGAEINSPLHF. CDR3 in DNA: TGTGCCAGCAGTTTAACCGCTCAACTTGGGGCCGAGATTAATTCACCCCTCCACTTT.

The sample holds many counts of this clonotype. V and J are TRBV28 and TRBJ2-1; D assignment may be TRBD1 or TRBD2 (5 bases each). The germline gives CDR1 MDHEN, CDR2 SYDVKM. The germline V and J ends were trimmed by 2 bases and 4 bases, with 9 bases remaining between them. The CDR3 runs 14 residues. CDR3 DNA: TGTGCCAGCAGTTTAGGGGGAATGTACAATGAGCAGTTCTTC. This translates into CASSLGGMYNEQFF.

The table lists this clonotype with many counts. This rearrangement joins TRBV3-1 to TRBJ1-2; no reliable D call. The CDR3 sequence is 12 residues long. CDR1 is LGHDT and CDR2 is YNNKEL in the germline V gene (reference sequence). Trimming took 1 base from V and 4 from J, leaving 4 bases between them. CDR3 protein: CASSQGLYGYTF. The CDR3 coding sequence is TGTGCCAGCAGCCAAGGACTCTATGGCTACACCTTC.

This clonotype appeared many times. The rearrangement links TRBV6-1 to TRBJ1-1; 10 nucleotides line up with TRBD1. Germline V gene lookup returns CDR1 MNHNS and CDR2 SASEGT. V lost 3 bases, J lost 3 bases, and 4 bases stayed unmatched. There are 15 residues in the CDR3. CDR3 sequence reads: CASSDQGQGYTEAFF. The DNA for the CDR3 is TGTGCCAGCAGTGACCAGGGACAGGGGTACACTGAAGCTTTCTTT.

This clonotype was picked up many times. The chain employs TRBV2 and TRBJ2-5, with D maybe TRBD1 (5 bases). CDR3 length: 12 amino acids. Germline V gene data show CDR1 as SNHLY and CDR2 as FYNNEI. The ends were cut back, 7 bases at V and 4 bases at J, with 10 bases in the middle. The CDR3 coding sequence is TGTGCCAGCAAATTGGGGCGAGAGACCCAGTACTTC. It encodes CASKLGRETQYF.

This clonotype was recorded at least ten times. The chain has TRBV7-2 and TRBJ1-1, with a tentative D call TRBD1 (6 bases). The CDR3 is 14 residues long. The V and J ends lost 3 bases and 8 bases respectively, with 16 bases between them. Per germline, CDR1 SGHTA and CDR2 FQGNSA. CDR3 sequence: CASSLGHLMQEAFF. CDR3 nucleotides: TGTGCCAGCAGCTTGGGACATCTGATGCAAGAAGCTTTCTTT.

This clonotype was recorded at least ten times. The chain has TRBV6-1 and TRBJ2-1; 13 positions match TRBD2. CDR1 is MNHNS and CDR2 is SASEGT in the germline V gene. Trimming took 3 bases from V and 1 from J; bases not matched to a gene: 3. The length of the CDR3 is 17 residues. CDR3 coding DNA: TGTGCCAGCAGTGACGGACTAGCGGGAGCATCCTACAATGAGCAGTTCTTC. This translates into CASSDGLAGASYNEQFF.

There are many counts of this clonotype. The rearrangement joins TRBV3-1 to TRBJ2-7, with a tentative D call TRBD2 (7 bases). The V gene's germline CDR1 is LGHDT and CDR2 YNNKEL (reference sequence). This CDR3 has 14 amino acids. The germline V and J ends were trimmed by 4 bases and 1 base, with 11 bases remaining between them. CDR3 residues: CASSLGGPSYEQYF. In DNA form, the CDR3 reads TGTGCCAGCAGCCTGGGGGGGCCGTCCTACGAGCAGTACTTC.

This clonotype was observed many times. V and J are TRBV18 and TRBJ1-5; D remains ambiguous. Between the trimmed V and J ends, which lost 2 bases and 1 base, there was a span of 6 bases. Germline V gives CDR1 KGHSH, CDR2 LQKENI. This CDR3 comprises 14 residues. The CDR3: CASSPGMSNQPQHF. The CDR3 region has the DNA TGTGCCAGCTCACCAGGGATGAGCAATCAGCCCCAGCATTTT.